Listed below are T cell receptor beta chains from one sample, sequenced in a study of blood T cell repertoires in COVID-19. Profiled with immunoSEQ multiplex PCR; TCRdb holds only in-frame clones, not every one. The sample carries approximately 46,000 clones, about 70% recorded once. Material: peripheral blood. Receptor source: a man older than 75 with acute or convalescent COVID-19. The CDR3 runs from the conserved cysteine through the conserved F or W. A D gene is named only where the DNA matches it firmly. Clone size, where shown, is once, few, many, or a class for clones that have expanded.

v_gene	abundance	d_gene	len	j_gene	CDR3nt	CDR3aa
TRBV7-2	-	-	12	TRBJ2-1	TGTGCCAGCTCTAACTTCGGGGGGCGGGGGTTCTTC	CASSNFGGRGFF
TRBV7-9	-	TRBD1	13	TRBJ2-7	TGTGCCAGCAGTCTGACAGGGCCTGAGGAGCAGTACTTC	CASSLTGPEEQYF
TRBV23-1	few	-	17	TRBJ2-7	TGCGCCAGCAGTCAATCCCGGGGAGTCGAGATCTCCTACGAGCAGTACTTC	CASSQSRGVEISYEQYF
TRBV2	-	TRBD2	17	TRBJ2-7	TGTGCCAGCATGGCGCAGCCCACAAGCGGGAGTCACCACGAGCAGTACTTC	CASMAQPTSGSHHEQYF
TRBV6-5	-	TRBD2	14	TRBJ2-7	TGTGCCAGCAGAAGGGGCGGGGGGACCTACGAGCAGTACTTC	CASRRGGGTYEQYF
TRBV4-2	-	TRBD1	15	TRBJ2-1	TGTGCCAGCAGCCCCCCGGGACAGGGGAACAATGAGCAGTTCTTC	CASSPPGQGNNEQFF
TRBV6-4	once	-	13	TRBJ1-6	TGTGCCAGCAGTGCGACAGATAATTCACCCCTCCACTTT	CASSATDNSPLHF
TRBV5-4	-	TRBD1	14	TRBJ2-5	TGTGCCAGCAGCTTGCCGACAGGGCAAGAGACCCAGTACTTC	CASSLPTGQETQYF
TRBV28	many	TRBD2	15	TRBJ2-1	TGTGCCAGCAGTTTAGCGGGAGAGTCCTACAATGAGCAGTTCTTC	CASSLAGESYNEQFF
TRBV19	-	TRBD2	14	TRBJ2-1	TGTGCCAGTAGTATATGGCTAGCGGAGAATGAGCAGTTCTTC	CASSIWLAENEQFF
TRBV28	-	TRBD2	16	TRBJ2-1	TGTGCCAGCAGTGGAGTATGGCGGGAGGTGCACAATGAGCAGTTCTTC	CASSGVWREVHNEQFF
TRBV18	-	-	16	TRBJ2-4	TGTGCCAGCTCACCACCTTCACCGGGGGCCAAAAACATTCAGTACTTC	CASSPPSPGAKNIQYF
TRBV14	-	TRBD2	16	TRBJ2-3	TGTGCCAGCAGCCAAGGTAGCGGGTATAGCACAGATACGCAGTATTTT	CASSQGSGYSTDTQYF
TRBV6-5	-	-	15	TRBJ2-7	TGTGCCAGCAGTAAGGCCGGGACAAACTCCTACGAGCAGTACTTC	CASSKAGTNSYEQYF
TRBV28	-	-	12	TRBJ1-5	TGTGCCAGCAGTGGGAGAGATCAGCCCCAGCATTTT	CASSGRDQPQHF
TRBV2	-	TRBD1	18	TRBJ2-6	TGTGCCAGCAGTGAATTAAGGGGGCTGACGGGTGGGGCCAACGTCCTGACTTTC	CASSELRGLTGGANVLTF
TRBV19	few	-	14	TRBJ1-6	TGTGCCAGTAGTCGAGGATGGGTAGATTCACCCCTCCACTTT	CASSRGWVDSPLHF